This passage covers 18 T cell receptor beta chains from one sample sequenced in a study of T cells in localized non-small cell lung cancer. The table came from immunoSEQ multiplex PCR; TCRdb's copy has only in-frame clones and leaves some out. Here the sample spans about 1,400 clones, around a fifth being singletons. The sample in question was normal lung tissue next to the tumor, obtained before any cancer treatment. The receptors shown here come from a male donor at least 60 years old with stage III squamous cell lung carcinoma.

J is TRBJ1-1 and V is TRBV5-1; the match to TRBD1 covers 7 bases. Losses at the gene ends were 0 bases for V and 3 bases for J; bases not matched to a gene: 8. The CDR3 has 16 amino acids. Germline CDR1 is SGHRS and CDR2 is YFSETQ. The CDR3 bases are TGCGCCAGCAGCTTGGAGGCAGGGGGGACCTACACTGAAGCTTTCTTT. As protein: CASSLEAGGTYTEAFF.

By its share, this clone is medium-sized. CDR3 sequence reads: CASSLTPTGMNTEAFF. DNA for the CDR3: TGTGCCAGCAGCTTAACCCCGACAGGGATGAACACTGAAGCTTTCTTT. The rearrangement uses TRBV11-3 and TRBJ1-1; 7 bases are a match to TRBD1. CDR1 is SGHNT and CDR2 is YENEEA in the germline V gene. This CDR3 is 16 amino acids long. V lost 2 bases to trimming and J lost 0 bases; unmatched junction nucleotides: 6.

The chain couples TRBV5-1 to TRBJ1-4; the match to TRBD1 covers 12 bases. CDR3 length: 16 amino acids. V lost 3 bases, J lost 7 bases, and 7 bases stayed unmatched. Germline V gene data show CDR1 as SGHRS and CDR2 as YFSETQ. CDR3 nucleotides: TGCGCCAGCAGCTGGGGGACAGGGGGCGCAGGTGAAAAACTGTTTTTT. Its protein product is CASSWGTGGAGEKLFF.

The chain recombines TRBV29-1 with TRBJ2-2, with 10 bases fitting TRBD1. This CDR3 region has 13 residues. Germline V CDR1 and CDR2: SQVTM, ANQGSEA. J gave up 4 bases and V 5 bases, and 1 base lay outside the gene matches. The CDR3 DNA sequence: TGCAGCGTTTGGGACAGGGGCACCGGGGAGCTGTTTTTT. Translating it yields CSVWDRGTGELFF.

This clone is large (0.1 to 1%). V usage is TRBV11-3 and J usage is TRBJ2-3, with D tentatively TRBD1 (7 bases). There are 20 residues in the CDR3. V lost 5 bases and J 1 base, leaving 28 bases between the germline ends. Germline assignment: CDR1 SGHNT and CDR2 YENEEA. The CDR3: CASSRQGESRGESRTDTQYF. DNA for the CDR3: TGTGCCAGCAGCAGACAAGGGGAGAGCAGGGGGGAATCTCGCACAGATACGCAGTATTTT.

V gene TRBV18 combines with J gene TRBJ2-1; D remains unclear. The V end was cut by 3 bases, the J end by 3 bases, with 3 bases between. The V gene's germline CDR1 is KGHSH and CDR2 LQKENI. The CDR3 length is 12 residues. In DNA form, the CDR3 reads TGTGCCAGCTCACCCCTCTACAATGAGCAGTTCTTC. This gives the protein CASSPLYNEQFF.

This clone has just a few counts. V gene TRBV11-3 combines with J gene TRBJ2-3, with 8 nucleotides matching TRBD2. The CDR3 length is 15 residues. Germline V CDR1 and CDR2: SGHNT, YENEEA. J gave up 2 bases and V 4 bases, and 5 bases lay outside the gene matches. In DNA, the CDR3 is TGTGCCAGCAGCTACATTAGCGGGGTCACAGATACGCAGTATTTT. It is translated as CASSYISGVTDTQYF.

This chain uses TRBV29-1 with TRBJ2-3, with 11 bases that match TRBD2. The CDR3 has 13 amino acids. The germline gives CDR1 SQVTM, CDR2 ANQGSEA. Losses at the gene ends were 4 bases for V and 8 bases for J; bases not matched to a gene: 5. This CDR3 reads CSVGVAGGVTQYF. In DNA, the CDR3 is TGCAGCGTTGGGGTAGCGGGAGGGGTTACGCAGTATTTT.

This clone is categorized as medium-sized. The chain employs TRBV6-8 and TRBJ2-5; 8 bases line up with TRBD2. There are 17 residues in the CDR3. The trim removed 5 bases at V and 1 base at J, leaving 12 bases unmatched. Germline V CDR1 and CDR2: MNHGY, SAAAGT. Written as DNA, the CDR3 is TGTGCCAGCAGTAGCTGGTTTGGCGGGAGGTCCCAAGAGACCCAGTACTTC. Its protein product is CASSSWFGGRSQETQYF.

This clone was counted a few times. This chain links TRBV9 with TRBJ2-1; 9 nucleotides agree with TRBD2. After removal of 0 bases from V and 8 bases from J, the junction contained 12 bases not matched to a gene. The germline gives CDR1 SGDLS, CDR2 YYNGEE. The CDR3 runs 17 residues. The CDR3 DNA reads as TGTGCCAGCAGCGTAGAGGACGGGGCTAGCGGGACCCATGAGCAGTTCTTC. Its translation is CASSVEDGASGTHEQFF.

This clone was recorded a few times. The rearrangement links TRBV11-3 to TRBJ2-5; 8 positions match TRBD2. Losses at the gene ends were 4 bases for V and 6 bases for J; bases not matched to a gene: 22. CDR1 and CDR2 (germline): SGHNT, YENEEA. CDR3 size: 19 residues. The CDR3 loop reads CASSSPGLVDQFLRKTQYF. CDR3 DNA sequence: TGTGCCAGCAGCTCACCGGGACTAGTGGATCAGTTCCTCAGGAAGACCCAGTACTTC.

This clone is deemed medium-sized. V gene TRBV6-8 combines with J gene TRBJ2-3, with 7 bases aligning to TRBD2. The CDR3 runs 14 residues. The V gene's germline CDR1 is MNHGY and CDR2 SAAAGT. V trimming: 7 bases; J trimming: 6 bases; junction bases outside the gene matches: 10. The CDR3: CASKRGSDEDTQYF. The CDR3 coding sequence is TGTGCCAGCAAACGCGGGAGTGATGAGGATACGCAGTATTTT.

In its sample, this clone was seen a few times. In nucleotides, the CDR3 is TGTGCCACCAGCAGAGATGCGGGGGACAGGGCAGGAAACACCATATATTTT. Translating it yields CATSRDAGDRAGNTIYF. The J gene is TRBJ1-3, the V gene TRBV15; 9 bases are shared with TRBD1. Germline loops: CDR1 LNHNV, CDR2 YYDKDF (reference sequence). The CDR3 extends over 17 amino acids. V dropped 0 bases and J dropped 4; count of bases not matched to a gene: 7.

In its sample, this clone is medium-sized. The chain employs TRBV4-1 and TRBJ2-6; maybe TRBD1 (5 bases). The CDR3 totals 17 residues. V was trimmed by 0 bases and J by 4 bases, leaving 13 bases between them. The germline V gene has CDR1 MGHRA and CDR2 YSYEKL. Written as DNA, the CDR3 is TGCGCCAGCAGCCAAGAAGTGCAGGGTAGCGGGGCCAACGTCCTGACTTTC. Amino acids: CASSQEVQGSGANVLTF.

This clone showed up just a few times. This chain links TRBV7-5 with TRBJ2-7. TRBV7-5 is labeled a pseudogene. This CDR3 contains 14 residues. For the CDR3, the DNA is TGTGCCAGCAGCTTGGAAGGGTACTCCTACGAGCAGTACTTC. Protein product: CASSLEGYSYEQYF.

V gene TRBV15 combines with J gene TRBJ2-7, with 10 bases that match TRBD2. The V gene's germline CDR1 is LNHNV and CDR2 YYDKDF (reference sequence). This CDR3 has 16 residues. The trim removed 1 base at V and 2 bases at J, leaving 5 bases unmatched. CDR3 amino acids: CATSRAGLAATYEQYF. For the CDR3, the DNA is TGTGCCACCAGCAGAGCTGGACTAGCGGCAACCTACGAGCAGTACTTC.

This clone was observed a few times. This rearrangement joins TRBV14 to TRBJ1-1; D is unclear. Germline V CDR1 and CDR2: SGHDN, FVKESK. Trimming stripped 6 bases from V and 0 bases from J, with 8 bases between. CDR3 size: 13 residues. This CDR3 is CASSLALNTEAFF. Here the CDR3 DNA reads TGTGCCAGCAGTCTGGCGTTGAACACTGAAGCTTTCTTT.

CDR3 bases: TGTGCCAGCAGCGTCGGAGGGGCCGCTGAAGCTTTCTTT. As protein: CASSVGGAAEAFF. J is TRBJ1-1 and V is TRBV6-8; tentatively, D is TRBD1 (5 bases). Germline loops: CDR1 MNHGY, CDR2 SAAAGT. Trimming stripped 6 bases from V and 6 bases from J, with 14 bases between. The CDR3 consists of 13 residues.